This note documents a single T cell receptor (beta chain) sequence. The sample comes from a study of T cell responses to AZD1222 COVID-19 vaccine. Assay used: immunoSEQ multiplex PCR; TCRdb lists only in-frame clones, some missing. The sample has over 110,000 clones; 90% to 95% are singletons. CDR3 size: 14 residues. V was pared by 1 base and J by 1 base, with 8 bases between. Germline values: CDR1 MGHRA, CDR2 YSYEKL. This clonotype was obtained from an adult in good health. The rearrangement links TRBV4-1 to TRBJ2-7; no reliable D call. The sample here was peripheral blood, taken on day 0 of AZD1222 vaccination. For the CDR3, the DNA is TGCGCCAGCAGCCAAGTCGGCGTTTCCTACGAGCAGTACTTC. It yields the protein CASSQVGVSYEQYF.